The T cell receptor beta chain under discussion was sequenced for a study of CD8 T cells in Susac syndrome. The CDR3 sequence is 12 residues long. Per germline, CDR1 SQVTM and CDR2 ANQGSEA. The V end lost 0 bases, the J end lost 6 bases, and 8 bases lay between the germline ends. Reverse transcription of about 0.5 to 1 ug RNA was carried out with random hexamers. With immunoSEQ multiplex PCR, TCR beta CDR3 was amplified across 54 Vbeta and 13 Jbeta. One entry per CDR3 protein results from TCRdb running MiXCR on the immunoSEQ multiplex PCR reads. This table has some 450,000 distinct CDR3 sequences, around 85% appearing once. CD8+ and CD4+ T cells circulating in blood were sequenced for TCR beta. The TEMRA cells underwent FACS enrichment, while the CD8+ and CD4+ T cells underwent negative isolation.

The receptor's source is a human donor with multiple sclerosis. The sequencing sample was made of CD8+ T cells from PBMCs. This chain joins TRBV29-1 and TRBJ1-1; possible D gene TRBD1, 6 bases. DNA of the CDR3: TGCAGCGTTGAAGAGGGGGCGGCTGAAGCTTTCTTT. Translated, it gives CSVEEGAAEAFF.